The present entry profiles one T cell receptor beta chain with its context. These data are taken from a study of CD8+ T cells in alopecia areata. The CDR3 contains 14 residues. Germline loops: CDR1 SQVTM, CDR2 ANQGSEA. The J segment lost 5 bases and the V segment lost 0 bases, leaving 6 bases of the junction unmatched. RNA was isolated and reverse transcribed to cDNA, the sequencing template. Here immunoSEQ multiplex PCR was the method, and the copy in TCRdb shows in-frame clones only, minus some. The sample has 150,000 to 200,000 clones, approximately 65% seen once. The origin of this receptor is a human donor with alopecia areata. V and J are TRBV29-1 and TRBJ2-5, with TRBD1 matching 7 bases. The input for sequencing was CD8+ T cells sorted from blood, taken at week 0. Here the CDR3 DNA reads TGCAGCGTTGAAGACCCGACAGGGATTGAGACCCAGTACTTC. Its protein product is CSVEDPTGIETQYF.